Listed here are 4 T cell receptor beta chains from one sample, sequenced in a study of cytomegalovirus exposure and HLA in healthy donors. PCR used 60 Vbeta primers and 13 Jbeta primers. Data came from immunoSEQ multiplex PCR; TCRdb stores just in-frame clones and leaves some out. Here the sample table reports 120,000 to 150,000 clones. Specimen: PBMCs. The receptors derive from a woman aged 18-29 years in good health and CMV-seronegative.

The rearrangement joins TRBV5-6 to TRBJ2-7; 11 bases agree with TRBD2. The V gene's germline CDR1 is SGHDT and CDR2 YYEEEE. The CDR3 totals 15 residues. The V segment lost 8 bases and the J segment 6 bases; nucleotides outside the gene matches: 13. The CDR3 region has the DNA TGTGCCAGTAAACGACTAGCGGGAACCCTCTCCGAGCAGTACTTC. Protein: CASKRLAGTLSEQYF.

This sequence joins TRBV18 and TRBJ1-1; D is undetermined. Germline V gives CDR1 KGHSH, CDR2 LQKENI. V shed 3 bases and J shed 0 bases, with 5 bases lying between them. The CDR3 is 13 amino acids. This CDR3 is CASSPALNTEAFF. CDR3 nucleotide sequence: TGTGCCAGCTCACCGGCCCTGAACACTGAAGCTTTCTTT.

The J gene is TRBJ2-3, the V gene TRBV5-6, with 9 bases matching TRBD2. V lost 2 bases to trimming and J lost 6 bases; unmatched junction nucleotides: 7. Germline CDR1 SGHDT, CDR2 YYEEEE. The CDR3 loop spans 15 amino acids. Written as DNA, the CDR3 is TGTGCCAGCAGCTTCAGGACTAGCGCCGGGGATACGCAGTATTTT. It translates to CASSFRTSAGDTQYF.

The V gene is TRBV4-3, the J gene TRBJ2-3; TRBD2 matches 11 bases. Trimming at V came to 0 bases and at J to 6 bases, leaving 8 bases not matched to a gene. Germline V gene lookup returns CDR1 LGHNA and CDR2 YSLEER. There are 17 residues in the CDR3. CDR3 residues: CASSQEISGRAGDTQYF. In DNA, the CDR3 is TGCGCCAGCAGCCAAGAAATTAGCGGGAGGGCCGGGGATACGCAGTATTTT.